The T cell receptor (beta chain) under discussion was sequenced for a study of blood T cell repertoires in COVID-19. Study background: Researchers got acute and convalescent COVID-19 samples from the United States, Italy and Spain. From T cells, B-cell-depleted T cells, or PBMCs came the material, which was cDNA or gDNA.

This CDR3 contains 17 residues. J gave up 1 base and V 5 bases, and 10 bases lay outside the gene matches. CDR1 SGHAT and CDR2 FQNNGV come from the germline V gene. Per the authors' pipeline: Quantification of nucleated cells was approximated via reference gene primer amplification. TCRdb's copy holds only in-frame clones and misses some; the assay was immunoSEQ multiplex PCR. V and J calls and clone size are given by that table; D and trimming were obtained from the DNA. The profile covers around 130,000 clones, with about 83% appearing a single time and roughly 17% taken by the ten largest. Input material: peripheral blood. V gene TRBV11-2 combines with J gene TRBJ2-7; TRBD1 agrees at 11 bases. The clonotype was recovered from a man over 45 with acute or convalescent COVID-19. In nucleotides, the CDR3 is TGTGCCAGCAGCAGGGACAGGGGGGATATCTCTTCCTACGAGCAGTACTTC. Protein product: CASSRDRGDISSYEQYF. Combining the CDR3 with reference TRBV11-2 and TRBJ2-7 gives the whole variable domain EAGVAQSPRYKIIEKRQSVAFWCNPISGHATLYWYQQILGQGPKLLIQFQNNGVVDDSQLPKDRFSAERLKGVDSTLKIQPAKLEDSAVYLCASSRDRGDISSYEQYFGPGTRLTVT.